This T cell receptor beta chain was sequenced during a study of blood T cell repertoires in COVID-19. Study in general: Donors in the United States, Italy and Spain gave samples during acute or convalescent COVID-19.

Across about two dozen US areas, participants ranged in age from about 18 to 90 years. Two negative PCRs, clearance, or symptom resolution characterized the recovered Cohort 3 donors. Trimming left V 9 bases short and J 7 bases short, with 24 bases between. CDR1 and CDR2 (germline): LNHDA, SQIVND (reference sequence). This CDR3 spans 15 amino acids. Original methodology: Estimates of nucleated cell counts were drawn from the amplification of reference gene primers. Produced via immunoSEQ multiplex PCR; TCRdb's table is partial and in-frame only. V and J calls and clone size are copied from that table; D and trimming were computed from the DNA. The sample contains about 290,000 clones, around 86% of which appear only once.

This rearrangement joins TRBV19 to TRBJ1-1; D might be TRBD1 (5 bases). The receptor comes from a woman between 35 and 50 years old who had recovered from COVID-19. Sequenced sample: PBMCs or T cells enriched from blood (not recorded which). The CDR3 spells CASASVRAPNGEAFF. The DNA of the CDR3 is TGTGCCAGCGCTTCTGTCAGGGCCCCCAACGGTGAAGCTTTCTTT.